This T cell receptor beta chain is drawn from a study of blood T cells in healthy people across ages. General study findings and limits: The study found TCR beta diversity correlated strongly with naive T cell percentage. With donor CMV status unknown, expanded clonotype changes were possibly confounded.

Comment on this clonotype: Its matching antigen is unknown.

Next came a second PCR, run for about 7 to 11 cycles, which used a sample-barcoded 5' primer along with a J-beta primer mix. Per-sample output comprised a minimum of 2.5 million paired-end reads containing CDR3. One entry per CDR3 protein, called by TCRdb with MiXCR from the 5' RACE reads. The profile covers hundreds of thousands of distinct CDR3 sequences, with roughly 50% appearing a single time and roughly 22% taken by the ten largest. The TCR was taken from a man younger than 45 in good health. Source material: blood.

This CDR3 reads CSAGQSPQETQYF. The CDR3 region has the DNA TGCAGTGCTGGGCAGAGCCCCCAAGAGACCCAGTACTTC. V gene TRBV20-1 combines with J gene TRBJ2-7; no reliable D call. Gene TRBJ2-5 matches the end of the DNA better, so the J call may be wrong. This CDR3 spans 13 amino acids. Germline V gene sequence: CDR1 DFQATT, CDR2 SNEGSKA (reference sequence).